This T cell receptor (beta chain) was obtained from a study of cytomegalovirus exposure and HLA in healthy donors (dated by TCRdb to the late 2010s). Study-wide context: In an earlier analysis of 587 of the donors, about 260 Gb of sequence data and approximately 100 million unique TCR beta sequences from 150 million to 200 million T cells were reported. An early release covering roughly 580 HLA-typed donors comprised approximately 300 gigabases of sequencing data and tens of millions of unique TCR sequences. The genetic ancestry cluster associated with self-reported Caucasian donors included 81% of the approximately 430 genotyped donors. The aim of the study was to test whether cataloging public T cell receptors could identify signatures of past pathogen exposure. Using immunosequencing, the study profiled T cell repertoires from 640 or so subjects and related those repertoires to cytomegalovirus serostatus. Along with the roughly 710-subject first cohort, a separate validation cohort of over 90 different subjects was used. To predict cytomegalovirus infection status, the study brought together high-throughput TCR immunosequencing, statistical association of individual TCRs with disease status, and machine learning. In a later analysis, previously published TCR beta repertoires from 550 to 750 donors were re-analyzed and high-resolution HLA genotyping was added so that TCR occurrence patterns could be studied. Rather than drawing on any new phenotypic data, the later analysis identified candidate immune exposures from TCR beta sequences and the way those sequences occurred across donors. To decide whether each TCR beta V gene segment behaved as functional or pseudogenic, an earlier analysis of over 500 of the donors relied on high-throughput TCR beta sequencing. Donor age, sex, ethnicity and CMV serostatus were compiled together with the repertoire data. Genome-wide SNP genotypes for about three fifths of the 666 donors were used in a later genetic analysis, which treated that subset as a discovery cohort. Every discovery cohort repertoire had been produced on one sequencing platform. HLA typing included class I and class II loci at four-digit resolution. The number of donors typed differed by locus, with about 629-630 for A, B, C, DRB1 and DQB1, approximately 500 for DQA1, nearly 610 for DPA1, and under 490 for DPB1. A handful of DR-DQ haplotypes were handled as single units for association and clustering because linkage in the cohort was strong. On average, around 230,000 unique TCR beta nucleotide sequences were sequenced per donor among 300 to 500 genotyped donors of the cohort, with about 17% of those sequences being non-productive.

The cohort comprised more than 550 healthy bone marrow donors. All cohort members were sampled while nominally healthy, although unrecorded immune exposures were likely present. The donor tested CMV seronegative, placing the donor among the 350 or so seronegative members of the cohort. A peripheral blood sample was collected from each donor, and TCR beta sequencing was performed on peripheral blood mononuclear cells. Genomic DNA was extracted from the blood cell samples with the Qiagen DNeasy Blood Extraction Kit. The study at large found these results: A cluster of highly shared sequence variants was judged likely to be a technical artifact of the sequencing pipeline. This cohort had only TCR beta chains sequenced, and the lack of alpha or paired-chain data limited which features could be detected. According to a later analysis, TCR association rates differed among HLA loci, with DRB1 alleles showing the most associated TCRs and HLA-C alleles showing the fewest. In an earlier analysis of 587 of the donors, most TCR beta V segments appeared in productive rearrangements about 90% or about 30% of the time, broadly matching IMGT annotations. Immune exposure information for the cohort was limited to CMV serostatus. A further reported finding was that TCR beta sequences accurately predicted the HLA-A and HLA-B alleles for most subjects in the first cohort. Some IMGT-functional V segments, including TRBV6-2 and TRBV6-3, could not be told apart with the 87-base-pair reads, so those segments were excluded. Correlated functional status among segregating V segments might reflect linkage disequilibrium, but an unknown experimental factor could not be ruled out. A later genetic analysis associated a missense DCLRE1C variant with V-gene and J-gene trimming of TCR beta chains, and an independent cohort replicated the association. Most TCR sequences were seen in very few donors, while some public TCRs were found in many individuals. A later genetic analysis reported fewer N-insertions in productive TCRs among donors in an Asian-associated ancestry cluster than the roughly 620-donor mean. It was suggested by the authors that the approach could potentially be generalized to other disease states and immunological phenotypes. The classifier was reported to diagnose cytomegalovirus status with high specificity and sensitivity in both the original and validation cohorts. According to a later analysis, most CMV-associated TCR beta chains appeared to be HLA-restricted, and the HLA associations seemed to be driven largely by CMV exposure. A later analysis associated about 17,000 TCR beta sequences with specific HLA alleles at a false discovery rate of 0.05. Three of the identified cytomegalovirus-associated TCR beta chains were confirmed in vitro to be specific for cytomegalovirus antigens. In a later analysis, several top co-occurrence clusters were reported to appear linked to parvovirus B19, influenza, CMV and Epstein-Barr virus. The study listed 150 to 200 TCR beta chains as associated with cytomegalovirus. Because counts were too low, roughly 18 rarely observed V segments, including chromosome 9 orphons, were left out of the earlier analysis of approximately 500 of the donors. The presence/absence analyses assumed that sequencing depth was roughly uniform across donors, and that assumption may not be true. Strong co-occurrence of HLA alleles, especially DR and DQ, made assigning TCR associations to individual alleles difficult. A later analysis found that HLA-associated TCR beta chains were more clonally expanded and had lower generation probabilities than equally common non-associated chains. Because HLA typing was unavailable for some donors at each locus, only the typed subset was used in association tests.

Compared with germline, V lacks 6 bases and J lacks 2 bases; bases without a gene match: 11. For CDR1 and CDR2, the germline V gene lists SGHTA and FQGNSA. The CDR3 starts with the cysteine, ends with the phenylalanine, and has 16 residues. Solely the CDR3 DNA is kept, with 48 bases framed from the first base. Libraries were prepared through the immunoSEQ multiplex PCR assay. For the multiplex PCR, a mixture combining 60 forward primers for TCR Vbeta segments and 13 reverse primers for TCR Jbeta segments was used. A multiplex PCR assay on genomic DNA amplified the CDR3 region of rearranged TCR beta genes. The amplified TCR beta libraries were sequenced on the Illumina HiSeq System as 87-base-pair reads. On the authors' methods: A later analysis tallied 80 million to 95 million unique TCR beta chains across the 610 or so repertoires, and about 10 million of those chains were shared by two or more donors. Raw reads were error-corrected and collapsed into unique sequences with a nearest-neighbor algorithm that merged closely related sequences to remove PCR and sequencing errors. To assign V, D and J gene segments, CDR3 sequences were aligned to IMGT reference sequences. For a sequence to be retained, a match of at least six nucleotides to both a V gene segment and a J gene segment was required. Rearrangements were classified as productive when the CDR3 lacked stop codons and remained in frame with V and J, and all other rearrangements were classified as non-productive. CDR3 was defined according to IMGT convention as the region running from the second conserved V-encoded cysteine to the conserved J-encoded phenylalanine. The earlier analysis of about 570 of the donors excluded any sequence lacking an unambiguous match to a single V gene segment. An earlier analysis of several hundred of the donors called V segments functional above 56.7% productive rearrangements and segregating when the between-donor standard deviation exceeded 5%. A statistical classification framework was built for diagnosing cytomegalovirus status from the catalog of TCR beta chain sequences. A later analysis assigned V and J genes by comparing TCR nucleotide sequences with IMGT/GENE-DB human TR gene sequences. A later analysis assigned CDR3 sequences and most-parsimonious VDJ recombination scenarios with the TCRdist pipeline. In a later analysis, each TCR beta chain was defined by its CDR3 amino acid sequence together with its V-gene family, and reads without a unique V-gene family were excluded. As a way to deal with suspected cross-contamination and a sequencing artifact, a later analysis dropped 450 to 600 nucleotide sequences that were highly shared and had low generation probability. In a later analysis, a clonal expansion index for each public chain was calculated from normalized within-repertoire ranks of inferred template counts. Generation probabilities in a later analysis came from a VDJ recombination model fitted to out-of-frame rearrangements, and those results were checked against IGoR. A later analysis scored TCR-TCR, TCR-HLA and TCR-CMV co-occurrence with hypergeometric tests, applying a repertoire-size bias correction to TCR pairs. False discovery rates were estimated in a later analysis by permuting HLA or CMV assignments 20 times. In a later analysis, co-occurring TCRs were grouped using DBSCAN, with TCRdist sequence similarity added in when clustering inside HLA-allele-positive subsets. Co-occurrence clustering excluded repertoires with fewer than 30,000 or more than 120,000 public chains, plus five with anomalous nucleotide sharing. TCRdb took this table from immuneACCESS and kept in-frame rearrangements with V and J called. Such tables lack part of the clones; where checked against another copy, unresolved V genes explain under half of the gap, and the rest is unexplained. Clone size and V and J calls were adopted from that table, with D and trimming inferred from the DNA. This sample gives 140,000 to 150,000 clones in total; 80% of them show up just once. The ten largest clones represent under 6% of the sample.

Turning to this clone: The antigen this receptor binds is unknown. No base quality information exists; no much larger clone differs at one position.

This chain is built from TRBV7-2 and TRBJ2-5, and 8 junctional nucleotides match TRBD1. Sequencing input: PBMCs. The origin of this receptor is a man aged 35-49 years in good health and CMV-seronegative. Here is the DNA: TGTGCCAGCAGTCAGGACAGGGTGTTTTTTCAAGAGACCCAGTACTTC. Its amino acids are CASSQDRVFFQETQYF.